Listed here are 8 T cell receptor beta chains from one sample, sequenced in a study of blood T cells in healthy people across ages. The authors ran a second PCR of about 7 to 11 cycles using a sample-barcoded 5' primer and a J-beta primer mix. TCRdb reanalysed the 5' RACE reads using MiXCR and keeps one entry per CDR3 protein. The sample shows 500,000 to 650,000 distinct CDR3 sequences, around a quarter of them seen only once. These records were also assigned to another study, of T cells of mothers and their children.

The specimen was blood. Receptors originate from a boy aged 2 to 10 in good health.

This clonotype was counted only a few times. This chain joins TRBV5-1 and TRBJ2-5, with 9 bases fitting TRBD2. TRBJ2-1 explains the end of the DNA better; the J call may be wrong. CDR1 and CDR2 (germline): SGHRS, YFSETQ. The length of the CDR3 is 14 residues. The CDR3: CASRLAGGNNEQFF. CDR3 nucleotides: TGCGCCAGCAGACTAGCGGGTGGAAACAATGAGCAGTTCTTC.

This clonotype showed up just a few times. The chain recombines TRBV5-1 with TRBJ1-4; 7 positions agree with TRBD1. This CDR3 contains 15 residues. V was pared by 4 bases and J by 8 bases, with 11 bases of the junction left unmatched. CDR1 is SGHRS, CDR2 YFSETQ, per germline. Here the CDR3 reads CASSSATGTGEKLFF. In DNA form, the CDR3 reads TGCGCCAGCAGCAGCGCGACAGGGACGGGGGAAAAACTGTTTTTT. Supplemented by reference TRBV5-1 and TRBJ1-4, the full variable domain reads KAGVTQTPRYLIKTRGQQVTLSCSPISGHRSVSWYQQTPGQGLQFLFEYFSETQRNKGNFPGRFSGRQFSNSRSEMNVSTLELGDSALYLCASSSATGTGEKLFFGSGTQLSVL.

A remark on this clonotype: One end of the junction does not line up with germline, which may come from a read error. This sequence joins TRBV5-1 and TRBJ1-1; the D gene is possibly TRBD1 (6 bases). In germline, CDR1 is SGHRS, CDR2 YFSETQ. The CDR3 consists of 15 residues. The chain's CDR3 is CASSLAGEYNTEAFF. CDR3 sequence (DNA): TGCGCCAGCAGCTTGGCAGGGGAATATAACACTGAGGCTTTCTTT.

This clonotype was observed a handful of times. The chain combines TRBV21-1 with TRBJ1-6; the table's D call of TRBD1 was not tested on the DNA. TRBV21-1 is a pseudogene segment. This CDR3 is built from 19 residues. DNA of the CDR3: TGTGCCAGCAGCAAAGCCGACAGGGCCAGGGTTGTACATAATTCACCCCTCCACTTT. It encodes CASSKADRARVVHNSPLHF.

CDR3 DNA: TGTGCCAGCAGCCAAGATGAAACAGGGGATAACTATGGCTACACCTTC. Translated: CASSQDETGDNYGYTF. The gene calls are TRBV14 and TRBJ1-2; 7 bases are a match to TRBD1. The CDR3 has 16 residues. The germline gives CDR1 SGHDN, CDR2 FVKESK. V gave up 0 bases and J gave up 1 base; unmatched junction bases: 5. Based on the CDR3 plus reference TRBV14 and TRBJ1-2, the full variable domain is EAGVTQFPSHSVIEKGQTVTLRCDPISGHDNLYWYRRVMGKEIKFLLHFVKESKQDESGMPNNRFLAERTGGTYSTLKVQPAELEDSGVYFCASSQDETGDNYGYTFGSGTRLTVV.

The chain links TRBV7-2 to TRBJ2-5; 11 positions match TRBD2. With 5 bases clipped from V and 4 bases from J, the junction kept 6 bases outside the gene matches. The germline V gene has CDR1 SGHTA and CDR2 FQGNSA. The CDR3 runs 15 residues. The CDR3 region has the DNA TGTGCCAGCAGCCCTATAGCGGGAGGGCCAGAGACCCAGTACTTC. Protein: CASSPIAGGPETQYF.

This clonotype was counted a few times. V is TRBV2 and J is TRBJ2-1; either TRBD1 or TRBD2 may fit D (5 bases each). TRBJ2-7 explains the end of the DNA better; the J call may be wrong. Per the germline V gene, CDR1 is SNHLY and CDR2 is FYNNEI. CDR3 size: 15 residues. The CDR3 nucleotides read TGTGCCAGCAGTGAAGAGGGGCTAGCCTACTACGAGCAGTACTTC. Residues: CASSEEGLAYYEQYF.

This clonotype was counted between two and nine times. The V and J genes are TRBV20-1 and TRBJ2-1; maybe TRBD2 (5 bases). V dropped 5 bases and J dropped 8 bases, with 13 bases sitting between them. The CDR3 totals 12 residues. CDR1 is DFQATT, CDR2 SNEGSKA, per germline (reference sequence). CDR3 DNA: TGCAGTGCTGACCTCGGGCGGGATGAGCAGTTCTTC. Encoded protein: CSADLGRDEQFF.